This T cell receptor beta chain was captured in a study of human T cells and chemical hapten exposure. Study context: Throughout the roughly 25-week study, diphenylcyclopropenone was applied weekly to the patients' scalps. Notes on the study in general: Expanded TCRs formed significantly more large CDR3 similarity clusters than controls.

Individual cDNA molecules had unique molecular identifiers attached to them by the library. Using its own MiXCR run on the reads, TCRdb lists one record per CDR3 protein. The table has 3,500 to 4,500 distinct CDR3 sequences, 49% seen once. Germline V CDR1 and CDR2: LGHDT, YNNKEL (reference sequence). The CDR3 runs 15 residues. The J segment lost 2 bases and the V segment lost 2 bases, leaving 2 bases of the junction unmatched. A remark on this clonotype: Its specificity is unknown.

Indicated treatment: therapeutic diphenylcyclopropenone sensitization with weekly scalp DPC. Sequencing was performed on whole blood, taken before DPC sensitization or 2, 6, or about 24 weeks after (not recorded which). The chain employs TRBV3-1 and TRBJ2-1; TRBD2 agrees at 8 bases. The source is an adult with alopecia areata. Some clones in this sample may be carry-over from other donors' samples. This table probably holds off-target reads from a library built for another chain. CDR3 coding DNA: TGTGCCAGCAGCCAACGGACTAGCCCCTACAATGAGCAGTTCTTC. This encodes CASSQRTSPYNEQFF.